This TCR beta chain was identified in a study of shared T cell receptors in the human thymus. Germline CDR1 is SGHVS and CDR2 is FQNEAQ. The germline V and J ends were trimmed by 5 bases and 1 base, with 18 bases remaining between them. This CDR3 comprises 17 residues. Only in-frame clones appear in the TCRdb table, and some are missing; sequencing was by immunoSEQ multiplex PCR. The sample lists about 710,000 clones, over 75% occurring once. These data are also associated with another study on human thymus T cells.

The chain links TRBV7-8 to TRBJ1-5; maybe TRBD1 (5 bases). Specimen: thymocytes. The origin of this receptor is a boy under two years old with a congenital heart defect. The CDR3 here is CASSLASVRQSNQPQHF. The CDR3 DNA reads as TGTGCCAGCAGCCTCGCCTCGGTCCGACAGAGCAATCAGCCCCAGCATTTT.